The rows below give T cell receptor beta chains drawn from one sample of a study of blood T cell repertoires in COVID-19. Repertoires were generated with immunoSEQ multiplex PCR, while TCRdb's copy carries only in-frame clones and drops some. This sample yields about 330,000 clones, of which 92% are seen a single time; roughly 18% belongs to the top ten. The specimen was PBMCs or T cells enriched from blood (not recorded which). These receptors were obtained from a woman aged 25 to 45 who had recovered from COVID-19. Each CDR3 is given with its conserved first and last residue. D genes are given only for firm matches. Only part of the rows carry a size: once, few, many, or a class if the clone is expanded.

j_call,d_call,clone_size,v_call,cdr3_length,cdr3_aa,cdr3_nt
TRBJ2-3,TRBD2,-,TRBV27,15,CASSFVAGETDTQYF,TGTGCCAGCAGTTTTGTCGCGGGGGAAACAGATACGCAGTATTTT
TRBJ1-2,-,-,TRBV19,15,CASHLYREANYGYTF,TGTGCCAGCCACTTATACAGGGAAGCTAACTATGGCTACACCTTC
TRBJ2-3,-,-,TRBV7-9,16,CASSRRAQFSTDTQYF,TGTGCCAGCAGCCGCCGAGCCCAATTCAGCACAGATACGCAGTATTTT
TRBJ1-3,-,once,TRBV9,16,CASSVGQVISGNTIYF,TGTGCCAGCAGCGTAGGACAGGTGATCTCTGGAAACACCATATATTTT
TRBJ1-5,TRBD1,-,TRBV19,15,CASSIPTTGIQPQHF,TGTGCCAGTAGTATCCCCACGACAGGGATTCAGCCCCAGCATTTT
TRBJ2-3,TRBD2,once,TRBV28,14,CASRTSGLTDTQYF,TGTGCCAGCAGAACTAGCGGCCTCACAGATACGCAGTATTTT
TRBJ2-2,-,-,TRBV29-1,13,CSVLRSNTGELFF,TGCAGCGTTCTGCGTTCTAACACCGGGGAGCTGTTTTTT
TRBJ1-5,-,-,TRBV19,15,CASSIKRGSNQPQHF,TGTGCCAGTAGTATAAAACGGGGTAGCAATCAGCCCCAGCATTTT
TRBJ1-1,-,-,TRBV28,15,CASSSHGGGGTEAFF,TGTGCCAGCAGTTCCCACGGGGGAGGGGGGACTGAAGCTTTCTTT
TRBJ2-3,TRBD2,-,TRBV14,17,CASSQGLAGVGTDTQYF,TGTGCCAGCAGCCAAGGACTAGCGGGAGTAGGCACAGATACGCAGTATTTT
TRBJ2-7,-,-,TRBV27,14,CATQRLVGSYEQYF,TGTGCCACCCAACGACTAGTGGGCTCCTACGAGCAGTACTTC
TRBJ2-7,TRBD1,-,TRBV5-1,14,CASSSGTASYEQYF,TGCGCCAGCAGCTCCGGGACAGCCTCCTACGAGCAGTACTTC
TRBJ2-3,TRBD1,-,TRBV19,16,CASSTQGALVRDTQYF,TGTGCCAGTAGTACACAGGGGGCGTTGGTTAGGGATACGCAGTATTTT
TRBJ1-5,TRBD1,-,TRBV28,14,CASSSQGYNQPQHF,TGTGCCAGCAGCTCACAGGGGTACAATCAGCCCCAGCATTTT
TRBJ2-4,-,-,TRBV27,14,CASSRGGAKNIQYF,TGTGCCAGCAGTCGCGGCGGGGCCAAAAACATTCAGTACTTC
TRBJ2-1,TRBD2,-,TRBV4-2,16,CASSQDRTSGGSKQFF,TGTGCCAGCAGCCAAGATCGAACTAGCGGGGGATCGAAGCAGTTCTTC
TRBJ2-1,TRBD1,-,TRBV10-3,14,CAIRTGTGNNEQFF,TGTGCCATCAGAACCGGGACAGGAAACAATGAGCAGTTCTTC
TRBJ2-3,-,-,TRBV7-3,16,CASSSPIGMGTDTQYF,TGTGCCAGCAGCTCTCCCATCGGGATGGGCACAGATACGCAGTATTTT
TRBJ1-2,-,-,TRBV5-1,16,CASSPLVGGRRYGYTF,TGCGCCAGCAGCCCCCTGGTCGGGGGGCGGAGGTATGGCTACACCTTC
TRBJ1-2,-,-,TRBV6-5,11,CASLPNYGYTF,TGTGCCAGCCTACCGAACTATGGCTACACCTTC
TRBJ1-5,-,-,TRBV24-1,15,CATSDPREGRKPQHF,TGTGCCACCAGTGACCCTCGGGAAGGGCGGAAGCCCCAGCATTTT
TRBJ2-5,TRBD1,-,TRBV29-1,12,CSAGTGIETQYF,TGCAGCGCAGGGACAGGGATTGAGACCCAGTACTTC
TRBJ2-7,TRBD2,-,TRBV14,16,CASSQRSASGGGEQYF,TGTGCCAGCAGCCAAAGGTCTGCTAGCGGGGGAGGAGAGCAGTACTTC
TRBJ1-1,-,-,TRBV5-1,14,CASSSNQGNTEAFF,TGCGCCAGCAGCTCAAACCAGGGGAACACTGAAGCTTTCTTT
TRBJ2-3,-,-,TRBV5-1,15,CASSLQAMSTDTQYF,TGCGCCAGCAGCTTACAGGCAATGAGCACAGATACGCAGTATTTT
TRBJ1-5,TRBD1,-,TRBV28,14,CASTIRGGNQPQHF,TGTGCCAGCACCATCAGGGGGGGCAATCAGCCCCAGCATTTT
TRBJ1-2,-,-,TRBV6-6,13,CASRERSNYGYTF,TGTGCCTCCCGGGAAAGGTCTAATTATGGCTACACCTTC
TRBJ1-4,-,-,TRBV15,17,CATSRDLLGDRLEKLFF,TGTGCCACCAGCAGAGATCTCTTGGGAGACAGGCTGGAAAAACTGTTTTTT
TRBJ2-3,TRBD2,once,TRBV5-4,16,CASSPERGPITDTQYF,TGTGCCAGCAGCCCAGAGCGGGGGCCAATCACAGATACGCAGTATTTT
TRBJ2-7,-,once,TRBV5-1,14,CASSTGTSTYEQYF,TGCGCCAGCAGTACGGGGACAAGTACCTACGAGCAGTACTTC
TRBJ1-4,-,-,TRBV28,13,CASSFQSNEKLFF,TGTGCCAGCAGTTTTCAGTCAAATGAAAAACTGTTTTTT
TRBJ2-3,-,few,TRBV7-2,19,CASSPKNRGGGPSTDTQYF,TGTGCCAGCAGCCCGAAGAACCGAGGCGGGGGCCCAAGCACAGATACGCAGTATTTT
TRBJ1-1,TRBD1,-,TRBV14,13,CASSQDRGGGAFF,TGTGCCAGCAGCCAAGATCGTGGAGGGGGCGCTTTCTTT
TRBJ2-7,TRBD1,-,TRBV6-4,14,CASSVGQGAGEQYF,TGTGCCAGCAGTGTGGGACAGGGGGCAGGGGAGCAGTACTTC
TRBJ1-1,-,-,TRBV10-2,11,CASSEGGEAFF,TGCGCCAGCAGTGAAGGAGGTGAAGCTTTCTTT
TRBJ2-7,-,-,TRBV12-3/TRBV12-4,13,CASAWGGGYEQYF,TGTGCCAGCGCCTGGGGTGGAGGGTACGAGCAGTACTTC
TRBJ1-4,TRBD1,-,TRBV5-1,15,CASSNRGQGNEKLFF,TGCGCCAGCAGCAATAGAGGACAGGGGAATGAAAAACTGTTTTTT
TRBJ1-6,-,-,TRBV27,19,CASSLVGPRWGGSGSPLHF,TGTGCCAGCAGTTTAGTTGGCCCGAGGTGGGGGGGGTCTGGTTCACCCCTCCACTTT
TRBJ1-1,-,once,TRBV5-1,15,CASSLLGEGGTEAFF,TGCGCCAGCAGCTTGCTAGGCGAGGGAGGCACTGAAGCTTTCTTT
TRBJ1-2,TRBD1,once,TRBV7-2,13,CASSSSDRGGYTF,TGTGCCAGCAGCTCCTCGGACAGGGGTGGCTACACCTTC
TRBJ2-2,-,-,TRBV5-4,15,CASSEGGPGTGELFF,TGTGCCAGCAGCGAAGGAGGGCCGGGCACCGGGGAGCTGTTTTTT
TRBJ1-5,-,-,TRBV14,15,CASSQGQGSNQPQHF,TGTGCCAGCAGCCAAGGGCAGGGTAGCAATCAGCCCCAGCATTTT
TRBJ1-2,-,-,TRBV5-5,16,CASSLRISAGVYGYTF,TGTGCCAGCAGCTTGAGAATCTCAGCCGGGGTCTATGGCTACACCTTC
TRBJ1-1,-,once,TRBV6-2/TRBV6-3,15,CASSYSKGWNTEAFF,TGTGCCAGCAGTTACTCGAAGGGGTGGAACACTGAAGCTTTCTTT
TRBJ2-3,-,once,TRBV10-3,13,CAISEHIADTQYF,TGTGCCATCAGTGAGCATATAGCAGATACGCAGTATTTT
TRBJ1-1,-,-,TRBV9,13,CASALGGGSEAFF,TGTGCCAGCGCCCTAGGGGGGGGCAGTGAAGCTTTCTTT
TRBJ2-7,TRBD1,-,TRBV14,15,CASSLFGTGHYEQYF,TGTGCCAGCAGCCTTTTCGGGACAGGCCACTACGAGCAGTACTTC
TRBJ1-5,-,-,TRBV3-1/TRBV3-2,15,CASSQGAPRAQPQHF,TGTGCCAGCAGCCAAGGGGCACCCAGGGCCCAGCCCCAGCATTTT
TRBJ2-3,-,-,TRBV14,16,CASSQDRGAITDTQYF,TGTGCCAGCAGCCAAGATCGGGGGGCGATCACAGATACGCAGTATTTT
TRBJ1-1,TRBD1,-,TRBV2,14,CASQKTGRNTEAFF,TGTGCCAGCCAAAAGACAGGGAGGAACACTGAAGCTTTCTTT
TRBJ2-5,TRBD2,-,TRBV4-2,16,CASSQGVAGQQETQYF,TGTGCCAGCAGCCAAGGGGTAGCGGGGCAGCAAGAGACCCAGTACTTC
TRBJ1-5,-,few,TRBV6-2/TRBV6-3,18,CASSHRAQGLISNQPQHF,TGTGCCAGCAGTCACAGGGCCCAGGGGTTGATTAGCAATCAGCCCCAGCATTTT
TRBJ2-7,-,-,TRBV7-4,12,CASSLAGSEQYF,TGTGCCAGCAGCTTAGCCGGTTCCGAGCAGTACTTC
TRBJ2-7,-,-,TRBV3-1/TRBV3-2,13,CASSQELVSGQYF,TGTGCCAGCAGCCAAGAGCTGGTCTCGGGGCAGTACTTC
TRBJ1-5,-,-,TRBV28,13,CASTGGLNQPQHF,TGTGCCAGCACGGGCGGACTCAATCAGCCCCAGCATTTT
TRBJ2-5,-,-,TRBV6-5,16,CASSYSSGHGQETQYF,TGTGCCAGCAGTTACTCTTCTGGTCACGGCCAAGAGACCCAGTACTTC
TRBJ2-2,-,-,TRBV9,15,CASSGGGGRTGELFF,TGTGCCAGCAGCGGTGGGGGAGGTCGAACCGGGGAGCTGTTTTTT
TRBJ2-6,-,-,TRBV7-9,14,CASSSGAGANVLTF,TGTGCCAGCAGCTCAGGGGCTGGGGCCAACGTCCTGACTTTC
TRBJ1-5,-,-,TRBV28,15,CASSSAADSLQPQHF,TGTGCCAGCAGTTCCGCGGCGGACAGCCTCCAGCCCCAGCATTTT